The next 27 T cell receptor beta chains were all read from a single sample in a study of T-cell reconstitution after alpha-beta-depleted transplantation in children. The study, taken as a whole, reports: At one year after transplant, newly produced T cells mostly accounted for T-cell counts and diversity.

Which antigens these TCRs recognize remains unknown. Unique molecular identifiers tagged the TCRbeta library. TCRdb used MiXCR to reprocess the PCR reads, holding one entry per CDR3 protein. Of about 290,000 distinct CDR3 sequences listed, roughly 7.8% are singletons. The source was peripheral blood, collected 360 days after TCRalphabeta/CD19-depleted stem cell transplant. Receptors originate from a female patient under 10 years old who had a stem cell transplant for Fanconi anemia, so the T cells may come from the graft donor.

CDR3 loop: CASSRVSGQQTQYF. The CDR3 DNA sequence: TGTGCCAGCAGTCGAGTGTCGGGGCAGCAGACCCAGTACTTC. This sequence joins TRBV6-2 or TRBV6-3 and TRBJ2-5; either TRBD1 or TRBD2 may supply D (5 bases each). The CDR3 spans 14 residues. Germline loops: CDR1 MNHEY, CDR2 SVGEGT. Trimming took off 5 bases at V and 6 bases at J, with 16 bases between the two ends.

This clonotype appeared a few times. The chain carries TRBV7-9 and TRBJ2-1; 13 nucleotides line up with TRBD2. The CDR3 consists of 18 residues. In germline, CDR1 is SEHNR, CDR2 FQNEAQ (reference sequence). Trimming removed 5 bases from V and 3 bases from J; junction bases left unmatched: 10. CDR3 sequence reads: CASSPLRTSGGDYNEQFF. In nucleotides, the CDR3 is TGTGCCAGCAGCCCCCTCCGGACTAGCGGGGGAGACTACAATGAGCAGTTCTTC.

This clonotype was seen ten or more times. The rearrangement joins TRBV5-6 to TRBJ1-1; D unresolved. The CDR3 totals 14 residues. Between the trimmed V and J ends, which lost 4 bases and 1 base, there was a span of 11 bases. CDR1 SGHDT and CDR2 YYEEEE come from the germline V gene. CDR3 DNA sequence: TGTGCCAGCAGCCCTCCGGGGAAGAACACTGAAGCTTTCTTT. It specifies CASSPPGKNTEAFF.

At least ten counts were recorded for this clonotype. The V and J genes are TRBV20-1 and TRBJ1-2; the D gene is possibly TRBD1 (6 bases). Germline-derived CDR1 and CDR2 are DFQATT and SNEGSKA (reference sequence). This CDR3 is 13 amino acids long. V dropped 3 bases and J dropped 11 bases, with 19 bases sitting between them. The CDR3 spells CSARDRDPNWYTF. CDR3 coding DNA: TGCAGTGCTAGGGACAGAGATCCGAACTGGTACACCTTC.

This sequence joins TRBV18 and TRBJ1-1, with D maybe TRBD1 (5 bases). The CDR3 has 16 residues. V gave up 0 bases and J gave up 3 bases, with 14 bases separating them. Germline V gene lookup returns CDR1 KGHSH and CDR2 LQKENI. The CDR3 bases are TGTGCCAGCTCACCACCGAAAGGGGCGGGGGACACTGAAGCTTTCTTT. As protein: CASSPPKGAGDTEAFF.

This clonotype was observed many times. The rearrangement joins TRBV28 to TRBJ1-2; perhaps TRBD1 as D (5 bases). The CDR3 is 16 residues long. Trimming cost V 1 base and J 3 bases, with 15 bases left between them. CDR1 and CDR2 (germline): MDHEN, SYDVKM. The CDR3 DNA follows: TGTGCCAGCAGTTTATCCTATGGGGACGGGGACTATGGCTACACCTTC. Amino acids: CASSLSYGDGDYGYTF.

About this clonotype: This may be a read error, as it is one base from a much larger clone. The gene calls are TRBV20-1 and TRBJ1-1; perhaps TRBD1 as D (5 bases). Germline V gene lookup returns CDR1 DFQATT and CDR2 SNEGSKA (reference sequence). The CDR3 sequence is 15 residues long. The CDR3 nucleotides are TGCAGAGTGGTGCGGGGGATAGTTGCGAACACTGAAGCTTTCTTT. This sequence encodes CRVVRGIVANTEAFF.

The sample holds many counts of this clonotype. V gene TRBV12-3 or TRBV12-4 combines with J gene TRBJ1-5; TRBD1 matches at 9 bases. This CDR3 spans 15 amino acids. J was trimmed by 4 bases and V by 3 bases; bases with no gene match: 4. CDR3 in DNA: TGTGCCAGCAGTTTGGGACAGGGTGGGAATCAGCCCCAGCATTTT. It codes for CASSLGQGGNQPQHF.

The chain is built from TRBV7-9 and TRBJ2-5; 13 bases are shared with TRBD2. Germline loops: CDR1 SEHNR, CDR2 FQNEAQ (reference sequence). CDR3 length equals 17 residues. V lost 3 bases, J lost 1 base, and 5 bases stayed unmatched. In DNA, the CDR3 is TGTGCCAGCAGCTTCTTGACTAGCGGGGGGCTCCAAGAGACCCAGTACTTC. This translates into CASSFLTSGGLQETQYF.

The chain joins TRBV20-1 to TRBJ2-5, with D possibly TRBD2 on 5 matching bases. This CDR3 contains 12 residues. The germline V and J ends were trimmed by 5 bases and 1 base, with 8 bases remaining between them. Germline lookup yields CDR1 DFQATT and CDR2 SNEGSKA (reference sequence). The CDR3 DNA reads as TGCAGTGCTGCGGACTTCCAAGAGACCCAGTACTTC. This sequence encodes CSAADFQETQYF.

This clonotype came up many times. CDR3 sequence reads: CASSLDGFYGYTF. The CDR3 bases are TGTGCCAGCAGTTTAGATGGATTCTATGGCTACACCTTC. The rearrangement links TRBV28 to TRBJ1-2; no firm D call. The length of the CDR3 is 13 residues. V gave up 2 bases and J gave up 4 bases, with 8 bases separating them. The germline CDR1 and CDR2 sequences are MDHEN and SYDVKM.

This clonotype has more than one count but fewer than ten. CDR3 sequence (DNA): TGTGCCAGCAGTGACGGGAGCACAGATACGCAGTATTTT. Translation gives CASSDGSTDTQYF. V is TRBV6-4 and J is TRBJ2-3; D gene uncertain. Germline assignment: CDR1 MRHNA and CDR2 SNTAGT. The V gene lost 2 bases and the J gene lost 0 bases, with 3 bases spanning the gap. This CDR3 region has 13 residues.

This clonotype has only a few counts. The CDR3 loop reads CASRPTIPGQTKRPNTGELFF. CDR3 nucleotide sequence: TGTGCCAGCAGGCCAACGATTCCGGGACAGACAAAGCGGCCGAACACCGGGGAGCTGTTTTTT. The chain has TRBV6-2 or TRBV6-3 and TRBJ2-2, with 7 bases that match TRBD1. CDR3 length: 21 amino acids. The junction had 22 bases not matched to a gene; V was cut back by 6 bases and J by 0 bases. CDR1 and CDR2 (germline): MNHEY, SVGEGT.

This clonotype was picked up a small number of times. The V and J genes are TRBV7-6 and TRBJ1-2; TRBD1 aligns across 10 bases. After removal of 5 bases from V and 6 bases from J, the junction contained 15 bases not matched to a gene. This CDR3 has 17 amino acids. Germline CDR1 SGHVS, CDR2 FNYEAQ. CDR3 loop: CASSANLAGTGDDGYTF. The CDR3 DNA reads as TGTGCCAGCAGCGCAAACCTCGCCGGGACAGGGGATGATGGCTACACCTTC.

The sample holds a few counts of this clonotype. V gene TRBV29-1 combines with J gene TRBJ2-1; 11 nucleotides match TRBD1. The CDR3 contains 16 residues. Germline V gene sequence: CDR1 SQVTM, CDR2 ANQGSEA. After removal of 5 bases from V and 5 bases from J, the junction contained 11 bases not matched to a gene. CDR3 DNA sequence: TGCAGCGTTCTTGCTACGGGACAGGGGGACGACAATGAGCAGTTCTTC. Amino acid sequence: CSVLATGQGDDNEQFF.

This clonotype was picked up many times. V usage is TRBV6-5 and J usage is TRBJ1-4; D uncertain. Germline CDR1 and CDR2: MNHEY and SVGAGI. This CDR3 is built from 17 residues. The V and J ends lost 0 bases and 8 bases respectively, with 19 bases between them. CDR3 in amino acids: CASSYSAIRWIQEKLFF. CDR3 sequence (DNA): TGTGCCAGCAGTTACTCGGCTATACGCTGGATACAAGAAAAACTGTTTTTT.

This clonotype was observed many times. V is TRBV7-8 and J is TRBJ2-1; the D gene is possibly TRBD2 (6 bases). Trimming cost V 2 bases and J 8 bases, with 16 bases left between them. CDR3 length: 15 amino acids. Per germline, CDR1 SGHVS and CDR2 FQNEAQ. This CDR3 is CASSLPRTRRDEQFF. DNA of the CDR3: TGTGCCAGCAGCTTACCTCGGACCCGGAGGGATGAGCAGTTCTTC.

The chain recombines TRBV12-3 or TRBV12-4 with TRBJ1-1; TRBD1 matches 8 bases. Germline trimming cut 6 bases from V and 0 bases from J; bases unmatched to any gene: 12. This CDR3 is built from 17 residues. CDR3 coding DNA: TGTGCCAGCAGGAGGGGGACAGGCGGAACGATGAACACTGAAGCTTTCTTT. Protein sequence: CASRRGTGGTMNTEAFF.

This clonotype was detected many times. The chain uses TRBV29-1 and TRBJ1-1; D is uncertain. V lost 2 bases to trimming and J lost 5 bases, with 12 bases between them. This CDR3 is 13 amino acids long. Germline CDR1 reads SQVTM; CDR2 reads ANQGSEA. DNA for the CDR3: TGCAGCGTTGAATCCAATGGATTGACTGAAGCTTTCTTT. Protein product: CSVESNGLTEAFF.

This clonotype has at least ten counts. CDR3 in DNA: TGTGCCAGCAGTTTGAAAGTCGTCGCTGAAGCTTTCTTT. Residues: CASSLKVVAEAFF. The chain employs TRBV12-3 or TRBV12-4 and TRBJ1-1; D call uncertain. The CDR3 sequence is 13 residues long. Between the trimmed V and J ends, which lost 3 bases and 6 bases, there was a span of 11 bases.

This clonotype was found many times. V is TRBV4-2 and J is TRBJ2-7; D not resolved. V lost 0 bases, J lost 4 bases, and 19 bases lay in between. Germline loops: CDR1 LGHNA, CDR2 YNFKEQ. CDR3 length equals 17 residues. In DNA form, the CDR3 reads TGTGCCAGCAGCCAAGACCTCGTACGGACGGCCCTTTACGAGCAGTACTTC. It codes for CASSQDLVRTALYEQYF.

This clonotype occurred many times. The gene calls are TRBV27 and TRBJ2-7, with D maybe TRBD1 (6 bases). CDR1 is MNHEY and CDR2 is SMNVEV in the germline V gene (reference sequence). Trimming left V 6 bases short and J 5 bases short, with 14 bases between. The length of the CDR3 is 13 residues. The CDR3 DNA is TGTGCCAGCAGAGCAACAGGGTGGCACGAGCAGTACGTC. It encodes CASRATGWHEQYV.

This clonotype was recorded at least ten times. This chain connects TRBV5-1 to TRBJ1-6; D gene uncertain. CDR1 and CDR2 from the germline V gene are SGHRS and YFSETQ. The CDR3 consists of 15 residues. V was cut by 6 bases and J by 0 bases, with 10 bases left in between. CDR3 DNA sequence: TGCGCCAGCAAGTCGGCGAGCTCCTATAATTCACCCCTCCACTTT. The encoded protein is CASKSASSYNSPLHF.

This clonotype was counted many times. The chain is built from TRBV15 and TRBJ2-3; D might be TRBD1 or TRBD2, each matching 5 bases. Germline V gene sequence: CDR1 LNHNV, CDR2 YYDKDF (reference sequence). V was pared by 5 bases and J by 6 bases, with 18 bases between. The CDR3 runs 15 residues. CDR3 amino acids: CATSGDGGRRDTQYF. Written as DNA, the CDR3 is TGTGCCACCAGCGGCGATGGGGGTAGGAGGGATACGCAGTATTTT.

This clonotype was detected a few times. The chain joins TRBV12-3 or TRBV12-4 to TRBJ2-6; 9 bases fit TRBD2. V was pared by 3 bases and J by 0 bases, with 3 bases of the junction left unmatched. The CDR3 runs to 17 residues. CDR3 amino acids: CASSLSGGYSGANVLTF. The CDR3 DNA is TGTGCCAGCAGTTTGAGCGGGGGGTACTCTGGGGCCAACGTCCTGACTTTC.

This clonotype was observed a handful of times. The V call is TRBV20-1, the J call TRBJ1-1; D unresolved. The V end was cut by 3 bases, the J end by 6 bases, with 14 bases between. The length of the CDR3 is 13 residues. CDR1 is DFQATT, CDR2 SNEGSKA, per germline (reference sequence). The CDR3 DNA reads as TGCAGTGCTAGTTTGGCCACTTATTCTGAAGCTTTCTTT. This encodes CSASLATYSEAFF.

Here the CDR3 reads CASSLSWQAGQPQHF. CDR3 nucleotide sequence: TGTGCCAGCAGTTTATCGTGGCAGGCGGGCCAGCCCCAGCATTTT. The genes are TRBV28 and TRBJ1-5, with D unresolved. V gave up 1 base and J gave up 7 bases, with 14 bases separating them. This CDR3 contains 15 residues. Germline V gives CDR1 MDHEN, CDR2 SYDVKM.